The rows below give T cell receptor beta chains drawn from one sample of a study of cytomegalovirus exposure and HLA in healthy donors. TCRdb keeps only in-frame clones here, not all; method: immunoSEQ multiplex PCR. The sample has 150,000 to 200,000 clones, approximately 80% seen once. Sequenced: PBMCs. These receptor sequences come from a woman in her 30s in good health and CMV-seropositive. The conserved cysteine and the conserved F or W are not part of the CDR3 here. D genes are given only for firm matches.

D gene	J gene	V gene	CDR3 protein
NA	TRBJ2-2	TRBV28	ASSPTGELF
TRBD2	TRBJ2-1	TRBV5-6	ASSQSGLAGDNEQF
NA	TRBJ2-1	TRBV9	ASSVEGHSYNEQF
NA	TRBJ2-5	TRBV30	AWGKLPGVGETQY
TRBD1	TRBJ2-7	TRBV27	ASSLWDRGPEQY
TRBD1	TRBJ1-2	TRBV7-2	ASSISQGDYGYT
TRBD1	TRBJ2-1	TRBV5-4	ASNSRDRDHNEQF
TRBD1	TRBJ1-6	TRBV28	ASSPYPIRQGYSSPLH
TRBD1	TRBJ1-1	TRBV2	ASSAGGSEAF
NA	TRBJ1-1	TRBV6-5	ASSYSGGNTEAF
TRBD2	TRBJ2-6	TRBV7-2	ASSFFTSGSLSGANVLT
TRBD1	TRBJ1-4	TRBV19	ASRQGQENEKLF
TRBD2	TRBJ2-7	TRBV2	ASSGPRGDYEQY
NA	TRBJ2-7	TRBV7-7	ASSLDRFDEQY
TRBD2	TRBJ2-5	TRBV7-2	ASSLFPYWAGVGEETQY
NA	TRBJ1-2	TRBV5-1	ASSLVAGVDYGYT
NA	TRBJ1-1	TRBV6-1	ASREDRATEAF
NA	NA	TRBV7-6	ARRSTRYEQY
TRBD1	TRBJ1-1	TRBV28	ASSLDRPNTEAF
TRBD1	TRBJ2-1	TRBV2	ASNPRTGDNEQF
NA	TRBJ1-2	TRBV6-6	ASSYSVEGYGYT
NA	TRBJ2-7	TRBV7-9	ASSPSPSAYEQY
NA	TRBJ2-3	TRBV4-3	ASSQGAGRLSTDTQY
NA	TRBJ2-3	TRBV10-3	AISEPIPTDTQY
TRBD1	TRBJ1-6	TRBV7-2	ASSFIGTDYSPLH
NA	TRBJ2-7	TRBV7-2	ASSNAFRGQEQY
NA	TRBJ2-7	TRBV28	ASSLSREQY
NA	TRBJ2-1	TRBV30	AWSEDGQEQF
TRBD2	TRBJ2-1	TRBV5-1	ASSQLAGESSNEQF
NA	TRBJ2-7	TRBV5-5	ASSEEYGQY
NA	TRBJ1-1	TRBV10-2	ASSEWEVGHTEAF
TRBD1	TRBJ2-7	TRBV4-2	ASSHPGQGVEQY
NA	TRBJ1-1	TRBV5-1	ASSLAWEGTEAF
NA	TRBJ2-1	TRBV11-2	ASSLTPGSGEQF
NA	TRBJ2-1	TRBV14	ASSHGVYNEQF
NA	TRBJ1-5	TRBV27	ASSPSGENQPQH
TRBD1	TRBJ1-1	TRBV5-1	ASSLGTGSMNTEAF
NA	TRBJ1-6	TRBV9	ASSVADRGYNSPLH
NA	TRBJ2-1	TRBV6-1	ASILPPREQF
TRBD2	TRBJ2-3	TRBV9	ASSAPTGTSADTQY
NA	TRBJ2-2	TRBV5-6	ASSLGPGETGELF
TRBD2	TRBJ2-5	TRBV11-2	ASSLDGLAEETQY
TRBD1	TRBJ1-1	TRBV30	AWSVGRGKDTEAF
TRBD1	TRBJ2-3	TRBV25-1	ASRSGTGDADTQY
TRBD2	TRBJ2-3	TRBV4-2	ASSQPRRLAGSTDTQY
TRBD1	TRBJ2-3	TRBV7-9	ASSLGTGWDTQY
TRBD1	TRBJ1-2	TRBV4-1	ASSQTDRPLYGYT
TRBD1	TRBJ2-2	TRBV19	ASSRRTGRGTGELF
TRBD2	TRBJ2-1	TRBV19	ASKRVHGRSPYNEQF
NA	TRBJ2-7	TRBV4-3	ASSQDRGLEQY
NA	NA	TRBV19	ASMKRQGSYEQY
TRBD2	TRBJ2-1	TRBV4-2	ASSLAGGLESSYNEQF
NA	TRBJ1-1	TRBV7-6	ASSLHAGALNTEAF
NA	TRBJ2-5	TRBV7-2	ASTQSRGQETQY
NA	TRBJ2-7	TRBV4-3	ASSQDRAQGKQY